This passage covers 17 T cell receptor beta chains from one sample sequenced in a study of T cell changes during pregnancy in multiple sclerosis. The data were produced by immunoSEQ multiplex PCR, yet TCRdb's version contains in-frame clones alone and is incomplete. The table includes over 65,000 clones, approximately 94% detected once. The material sequenced was peripheral blood, taken in the third trimester of pregnancy. Receptors were obtained from a female donor with multiple sclerosis, enrolled in a pregnancy study.

V and J are TRBV2 and TRBJ1-4, with 9 bases identical to TRBD1. The CDR3 is 14 amino acids. Germline V lookup: CDR1 SNHLY, CDR2 FYNNEI. V lost 7 bases and J lost 7; bases outside the gene matches: 7. In DNA, the CDR3 is TGTGCCAGCAAAACACAGGGGGCGGTTGAAAAACTGTTTTTT. Translating gives CASKTQGAVEKLFF.

The V and J genes are TRBV9 and TRBJ2-5; 9 bases line up with TRBD2. This CDR3 contains 12 residues. Germline V gene sequence: CDR1 SGDLS, CDR2 YYNGEE. The junction had 2 bases not matched to a gene; V was cut back by 7 bases and J by 4 bases. The CDR3: CASAGGAETQYF. The CDR3 DNA reads as TGTGCCAGCGCGGGGGGGGCAGAGACCCAGTACTTC.

The chain joins TRBV6-9 to TRBJ2-5, with 8 nucleotides matching TRBD1. V was pared by 4 bases and J by 4 bases, with 8 bases of the junction left unmatched. This CDR3 has 15 amino acids. Germline CDR1 reads MNHGY; CDR2 reads SVAAGI. The CDR3 sequence is CASSSLRTGLETQYF. The CDR3 nucleotides are TGTGCCAGCAGTTCCCTAAGGACAGGGTTAGAGACCCAGTACTTC.

The J gene is TRBJ2-2, the V gene TRBV18, with D perhaps TRBD1 (6 bases). Germline assignment: CDR1 KGHSH and CDR2 LQKENI. V was trimmed by 11 bases and J by 4 bases, leaving 14 bases between them. CDR3 length equals 13 residues. The CDR3 DNA reads as TGTGCCTCCTACAGGGAGCCCACCGGGGAGCTGTTTTTT. This translates into CASYREPTGELFF.

The gene calls are TRBV5-6 and TRBJ2-5; 11 bases are shared with TRBD1. The J call may not be correct, given that the DNA end is closer to TRBJ2-7. Germline CDR1 SGHDT, CDR2 YYEEEE. CDR3 length: 15 amino acids. The CDR3 protein is CASMDRGLLAYEQYF. The CDR3 bases are TGTGCCAGCATGGACAGGGGGCTGCTAGCCTACGAGCAGTACTTC.

This chain links TRBV4-2 with TRBJ1-6; D ambiguous. From germline, CDR1 is LGHNA and CDR2 YNFKEQ. The CDR3 has 13 residues. Trimming left V 0 bases short and J 6 bases short, with 3 bases between. The CDR3 loop reads CASSQDRNSPLHF. In DNA, the CDR3 is TGTGCCAGCAGCCAAGATCGTAATTCACCCCTCCACTTT.

The V gene is TRBV9, the J gene TRBJ1-6, with no clear D. This CDR3 has 14 residues. Trimming shortened V by 1 base and J by 6 bases, and 8 bases separated the two germline ends. Looked up from germline, CDR1 is SGDLS and CDR2 is YYNGEE. The CDR3 here is CASSVRHINSPLHF. Written as DNA, the CDR3 is TGTGCCAGCAGCGTAAGACACATTAATTCACCCCTCCACTTT.

V gene TRBV19 combines with J gene TRBJ2-4; a possible D gene is TRBD1 (6 bases). V lost 6 bases and J 12 bases, leaving 21 bases between the germline ends. The V gene's germline CDR1 is LNHDA and CDR2 SQIVND (reference sequence). The CDR3 is 14 residues long. The CDR3 nucleotides are TGTGCCAGTAGGAGACAGGCCTACACCTTAAGTCAGTACTTC. Translation gives CASRRQAYTLSQYF.

This chain links TRBV2 with TRBJ1-2, with D maybe TRBD1 (6 bases). V lost 4 bases to trimming and J lost 1 base, with 7 bases between them. There are 13 residues in the CDR3. Germline-derived CDR1 and CDR2 are SNHLY and FYNNEI. CDR3 coding DNA: TGTGCCAGCAGTGCAGGGGTTAACTATGGCTACACCTTC. Translating it yields CASSAGVNYGYTF.

This chain uses TRBV7-8 with TRBJ2-3; 10 nucleotides agree with TRBD2. CDR1 is SGHVS and CDR2 is FQNEAQ in the germline V gene. V shed 3 bases, J shed 8 bases, and the junction held 11 bases outside the gene matches. The CDR3 runs to 16 residues. CDR3 DNA sequence: TGTGCCAGCAGCTTTAACTTAGCGGGGGGCCTGGGTACGCAGTATTTT. Its protein is CASSFNLAGGLGTQYF.

This chain uses TRBV18 with TRBJ2-1, with 7 bases that match TRBD1. Trimming removed 4 bases from V and 7 bases from J; junction bases left unmatched: 10. The CDR3 contains 15 residues. Per the germline V gene, CDR1 is KGHSH and CDR2 is LQKENI. The CDR3 sequence is CASSHKDRAVNEQFF. The DNA for the CDR3 is TGTGCCAGCTCACACAAAGACAGGGCCGTTAATGAGCAGTTCTTC.

V gene TRBV28 combines with J gene TRBJ1-1; D gene ambiguous. There are 12 residues in the CDR3. V lost 2 bases to trimming and J lost 2 bases, with 3 bases between them. Looked up from germline, CDR1 is MDHEN and CDR2 is SYDVKM. Here the CDR3 reads CASSLPNTEAFF. CDR3 nucleotide sequence: TGTGCCAGCAGTTTACCTAACACTGAAGCTTTCTTT.

J is TRBJ2-3 and V is TRBV19; TRBD1 aligns across 8 bases. Trimming cost V 6 bases and J 4 bases; bases outside gene matches: 9. Looked up from germline, CDR1 is LNHDA and CDR2 is SQIVND (reference sequence). The CDR3 spans 15 residues. In DNA, the CDR3 is TGTGCCAGTAGCCTGGGACAGGTTGAATCAGATACGCAGTATTTT. It encodes CASSLGQVESDTQYF.

This clone was picked up a small number of times. The chain couples TRBV19 to TRBJ1-2; 11 bases fit TRBD1. The CDR3 is made up of 15 amino acids. Trimming took 2 bases from V and 4 from J; bases not matched to a gene: 3. From germline, CDR1 is LNHDA and CDR2 SQIVND (reference sequence). The CDR3 bases are TGTGCCAGTAGTATAATGGGGACAGGGGGCTATGGCTACACCTTC. Protein sequence: CASSIMGTGGYGYTF.

The rearrangement joins TRBV6-5 to TRBJ1-1, with D hard to call. In germline, CDR1 is MNHEY, CDR2 SVGAGI. Deletions cut 8 bases from V and 6 bases from J, with 16 bases between. The CDR3 is 13 residues long. The CDR3 spells CASSPQIPAEAFF. The CDR3 DNA is TGTGCCAGCTCCCCCCAGATCCCCGCTGAAGCTTTCTTT.

The rearrangement links TRBV7-2 to TRBJ2-2; TRBD1 aligns across 10 bases. CDR3 length equals 15 residues. V shed 7 bases and J 6 bases; nucleotides not matched to a gene: 8. Germline CDR1 and CDR2: SGHTA and FQGNSA. The CDR3 DNA is TGTGCCAGCAACCCTAGACAGGGGGCCGCCGGGGAGCTGTTTTTT. This sequence encodes CASNPRQGAAGELFF.

The chain links TRBV7-2 to TRBJ2-4; TRBD1 matches at 9 bases. The CDR3 is 14 amino acids. Per the germline V gene, CDR1 is SGHTA and CDR2 is FQGNSA. Germline trimming cut 4 bases from V and 8 bases from J; bases unmatched to any gene: 6. DNA for the CDR3: TGTGCCAGCAGCTCCCGGGACAGGGATTACATTCAGTACTTC. It translates to CASSSRDRDYIQYF.